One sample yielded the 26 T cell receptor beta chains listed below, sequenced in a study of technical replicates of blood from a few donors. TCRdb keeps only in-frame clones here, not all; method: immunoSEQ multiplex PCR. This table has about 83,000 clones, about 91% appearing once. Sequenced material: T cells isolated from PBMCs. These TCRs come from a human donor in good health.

CDR3 loop: CASSELAGAYNEQFF. CDR3 nucleotide sequence: TGTGCCAGTAGTGAACTAGCGGGAGCCTACAATGAGCAGTTCTTC. The chain uses TRBV19 and TRBJ2-1; TRBD2 agrees at 11 bases. Trimming at V came to 5 bases and at J to 2 bases, leaving 2 bases not matched to a gene. There are 15 residues in the CDR3. Germline V lookup: CDR1 LNHDA, CDR2 SQIVND (reference sequence).

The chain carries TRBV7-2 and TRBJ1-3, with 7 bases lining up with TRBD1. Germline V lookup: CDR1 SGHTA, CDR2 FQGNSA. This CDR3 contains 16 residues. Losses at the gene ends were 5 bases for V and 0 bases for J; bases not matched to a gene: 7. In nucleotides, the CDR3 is TGTGCCAGCAGCCCATCGGGACAGCGCTCTGGAAACACCATATATTTT. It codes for CASSPSGQRSGNTIYF.

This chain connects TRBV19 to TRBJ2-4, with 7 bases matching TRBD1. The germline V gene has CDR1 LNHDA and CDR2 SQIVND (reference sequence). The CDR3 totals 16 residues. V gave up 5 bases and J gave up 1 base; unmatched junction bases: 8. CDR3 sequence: CASSPTTGWAKNIQYF. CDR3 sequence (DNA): TGTGCCAGTAGTCCGACGACAGGGTGGGCCAAAAACATTCAGTACTTC.

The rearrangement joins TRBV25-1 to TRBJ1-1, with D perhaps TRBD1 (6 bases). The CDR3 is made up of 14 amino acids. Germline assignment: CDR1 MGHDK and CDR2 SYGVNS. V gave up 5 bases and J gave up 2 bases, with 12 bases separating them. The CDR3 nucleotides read TGTGCCAGCAGTACTCAGGGGTTCAACACTGAAGCTTTCTTT. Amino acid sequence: CASSTQGFNTEAFF.

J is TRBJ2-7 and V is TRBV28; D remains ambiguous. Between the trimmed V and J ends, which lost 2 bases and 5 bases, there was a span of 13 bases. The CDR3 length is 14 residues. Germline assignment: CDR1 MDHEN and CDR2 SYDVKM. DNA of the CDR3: TGTGCCAGCAGTTTAAGGCACATCCTAGACGAGCAGTACTTC. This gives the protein CASSLRHILDEQYF.

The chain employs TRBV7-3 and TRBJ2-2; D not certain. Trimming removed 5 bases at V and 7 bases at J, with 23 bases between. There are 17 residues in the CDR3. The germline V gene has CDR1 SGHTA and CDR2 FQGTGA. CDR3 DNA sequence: TGTGCCAGCAGCCCTCACCGAGTACCCTCGGTCCACGGGGAGCTGTTTTTT. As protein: CASSPHRVPSVHGELFF. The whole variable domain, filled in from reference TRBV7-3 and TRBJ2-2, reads GAGVSQTPSNKVTEKGKYVELRCDPISGHTALYWYRQSLGQGPEFLIYFQGTGAADDSGLPNDRFFAVRPEGSVSTLKIQRTERGDSAVYLCASSPHRVPSVHGELFFGEGSRLTVL.

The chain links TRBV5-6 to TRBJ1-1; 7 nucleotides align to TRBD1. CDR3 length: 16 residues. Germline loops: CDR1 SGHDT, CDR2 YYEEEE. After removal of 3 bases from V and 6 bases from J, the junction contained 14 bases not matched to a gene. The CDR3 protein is CASSSGPGQLTAEAFF. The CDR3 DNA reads TGTGCCAGCAGCTCCGGTCCGGGACAGTTAACCGCTGAAGCTTTCTTT.

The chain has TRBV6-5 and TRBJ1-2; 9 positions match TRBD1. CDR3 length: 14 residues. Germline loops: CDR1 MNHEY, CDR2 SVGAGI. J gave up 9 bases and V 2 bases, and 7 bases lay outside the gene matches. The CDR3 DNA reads TGTGCCAGCAGTTACGAGGGACAGGGTTTATGCTACACCTTC. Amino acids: CASSYEGQGLCYTF.

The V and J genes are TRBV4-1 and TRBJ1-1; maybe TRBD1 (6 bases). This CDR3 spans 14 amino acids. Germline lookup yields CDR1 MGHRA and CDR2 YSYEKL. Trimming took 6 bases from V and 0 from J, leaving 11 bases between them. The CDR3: CASSPGDMNTEAFF. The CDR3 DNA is TGCGCCAGCAGTCCAGGGGACATGAACACTGAAGCTTTCTTT.

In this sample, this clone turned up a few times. CDR3 region: CASSRLENTEAFF. The CDR3 DNA reads as TGTGCCAGTAGTAGACTTGAGAACACTGAAGCTTTCTTT. This sequence joins TRBV19 and TRBJ1-1, with D uncertain. This CDR3 comprises 13 residues. V lost 4 bases and J lost 1, with 7 bases in between. The germline V gene encodes CDR1 LNHDA and CDR2 SQIVND (reference sequence).

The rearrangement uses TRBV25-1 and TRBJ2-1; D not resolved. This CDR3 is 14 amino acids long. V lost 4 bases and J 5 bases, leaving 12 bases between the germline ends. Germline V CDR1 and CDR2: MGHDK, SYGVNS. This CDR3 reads CASSVIVSHNEQFF. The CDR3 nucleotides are TGTGCCAGCAGTGTAATAGTTTCCCACAATGAGCAGTTCTTC.

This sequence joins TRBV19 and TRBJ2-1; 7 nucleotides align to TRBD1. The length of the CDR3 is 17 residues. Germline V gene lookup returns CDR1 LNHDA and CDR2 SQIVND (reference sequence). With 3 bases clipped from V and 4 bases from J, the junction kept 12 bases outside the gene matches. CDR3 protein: CASSMDFRQGGYNEQFF. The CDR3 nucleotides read TGTGCCAGTAGTATGGATTTCAGACAGGGCGGGTACAATGAGCAGTTCTTC.

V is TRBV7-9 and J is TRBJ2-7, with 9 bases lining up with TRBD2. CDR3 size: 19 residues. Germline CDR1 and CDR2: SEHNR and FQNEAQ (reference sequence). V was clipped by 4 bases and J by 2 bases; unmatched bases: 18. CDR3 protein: CASSYPGTSFSESPYEQYF. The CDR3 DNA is TGTGCCAGCAGCTACCCCGGGACTAGCTTCTCGGAGAGTCCCTACGAGCAGTACTTC. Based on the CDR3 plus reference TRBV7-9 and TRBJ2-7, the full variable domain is DTGVSQNPRHKITKRGQNVTFRCDPISEHNRLYWYRQTLGQGPEFLTYFQNEAQLEKSRLLSDRFSAERPKGSFSTLEIQRTEQGDSAMYLCASSYPGTSFSESPYEQYFGPGTRLTVT.

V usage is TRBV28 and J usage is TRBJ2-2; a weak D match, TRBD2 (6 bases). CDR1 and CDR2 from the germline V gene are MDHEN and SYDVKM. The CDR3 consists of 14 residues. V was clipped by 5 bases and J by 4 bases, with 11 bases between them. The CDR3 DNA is TGTGCCAGCAGTGTGACTAGTGTCACCGGGGAGCTGTTTTTT. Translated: CASSVTSVTGELFF.

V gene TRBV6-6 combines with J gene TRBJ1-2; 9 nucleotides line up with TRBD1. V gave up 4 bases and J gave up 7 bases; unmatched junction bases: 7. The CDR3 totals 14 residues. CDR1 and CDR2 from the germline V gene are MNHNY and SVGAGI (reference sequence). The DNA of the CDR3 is TGTGCCAGCAGTTCTACAGGGGGCTGGGGTGGCTACACCTTC. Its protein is CASSSTGGWGGYTF.

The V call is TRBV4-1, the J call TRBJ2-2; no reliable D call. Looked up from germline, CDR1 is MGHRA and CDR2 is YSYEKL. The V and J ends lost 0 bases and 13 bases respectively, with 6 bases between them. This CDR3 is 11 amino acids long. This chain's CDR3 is CASSQDRVLFF. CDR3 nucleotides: TGCGCCAGCAGCCAAGACCGAGTGCTGTTTTTT.

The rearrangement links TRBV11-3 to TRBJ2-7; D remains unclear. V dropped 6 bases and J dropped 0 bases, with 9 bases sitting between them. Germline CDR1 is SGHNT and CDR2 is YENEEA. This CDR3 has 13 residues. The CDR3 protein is CASSSRSSYEQYF. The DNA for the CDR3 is TGTGCCAGCAGTAGCAGAAGCTCCTACGAGCAGTACTTC.

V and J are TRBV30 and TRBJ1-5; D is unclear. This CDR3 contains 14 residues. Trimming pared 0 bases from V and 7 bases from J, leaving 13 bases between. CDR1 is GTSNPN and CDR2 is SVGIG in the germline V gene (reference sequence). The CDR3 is CAWSVTSSRQPQHF. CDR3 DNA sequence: TGTGCCTGGAGTGTTACCTCGAGCAGGCAGCCCCAGCATTTT.

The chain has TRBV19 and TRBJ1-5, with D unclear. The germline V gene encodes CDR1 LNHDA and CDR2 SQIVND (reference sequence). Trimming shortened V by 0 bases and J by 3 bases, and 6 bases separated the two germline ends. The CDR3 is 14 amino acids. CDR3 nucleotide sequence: TGTGCCAGTAGTATAGATCCAAACAATCAGCCCCAGCATTTT. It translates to CASSIDPNNQPQHF.

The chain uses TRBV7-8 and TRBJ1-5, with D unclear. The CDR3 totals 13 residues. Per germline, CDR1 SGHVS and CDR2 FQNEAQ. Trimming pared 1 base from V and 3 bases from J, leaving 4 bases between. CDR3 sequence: CASSLEYNQPQHF. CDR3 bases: TGTGCCAGCAGCTTAGAATACAATCAGCCCCAGCATTTT.

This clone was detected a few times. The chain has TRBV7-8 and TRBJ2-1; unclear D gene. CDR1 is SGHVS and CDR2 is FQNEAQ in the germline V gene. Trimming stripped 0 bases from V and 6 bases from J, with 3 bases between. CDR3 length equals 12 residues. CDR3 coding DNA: TGTGCCAGCAGCTTAGCCCGCAATGAGCAGTTCTTC. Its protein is CASSLARNEQFF. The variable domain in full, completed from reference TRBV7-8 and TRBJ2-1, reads GAGVSQSPRYKVAKRGQDVALRCDPISGHVSLFWYQQALGQGPEFLTYFQNEAQLDKSGLPSDRFFAERPEGSVSTLKIQRTQQEDSAVYLCASSLARNEQFFGPGTRLTVL.

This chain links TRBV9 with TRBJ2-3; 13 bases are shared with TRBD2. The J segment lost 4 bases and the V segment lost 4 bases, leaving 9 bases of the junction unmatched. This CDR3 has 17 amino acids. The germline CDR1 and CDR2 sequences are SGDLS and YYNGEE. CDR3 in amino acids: CASSPRTSGSRSDTQYF. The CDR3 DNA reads TGTGCCAGCAGCCCCCGGACTAGCGGGAGTAGGTCAGATACGCAGTATTTT.

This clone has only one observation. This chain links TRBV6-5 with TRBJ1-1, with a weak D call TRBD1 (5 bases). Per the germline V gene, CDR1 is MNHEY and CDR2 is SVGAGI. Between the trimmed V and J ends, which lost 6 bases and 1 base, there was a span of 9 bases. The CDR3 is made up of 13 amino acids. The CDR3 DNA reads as TGTGCCAGCAGGGGACTTACGAACACTGAAGCTTTCTTT. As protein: CASRGLTNTEAFF.

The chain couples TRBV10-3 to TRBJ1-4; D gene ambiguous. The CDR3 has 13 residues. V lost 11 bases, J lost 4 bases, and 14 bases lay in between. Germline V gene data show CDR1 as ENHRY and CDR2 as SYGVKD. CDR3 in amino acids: CAVNPGLNEKLFF. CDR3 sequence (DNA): TGTGCCGTAAACCCAGGACTTAATGAAAAACTGTTTTTT.

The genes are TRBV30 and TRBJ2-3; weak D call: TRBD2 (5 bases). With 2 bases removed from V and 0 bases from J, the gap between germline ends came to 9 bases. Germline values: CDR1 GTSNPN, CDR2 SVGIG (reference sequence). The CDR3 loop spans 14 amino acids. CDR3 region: CAWSTGLSTDTQYF. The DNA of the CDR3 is TGTGCCTGGAGTACGGGATTGAGCACAGATACGCAGTATTTT.

CDR3 loop: CASSPFDGVYEQYF. CDR3 DNA sequence: TGTGCCAGCAGCCCGTTTGACGGGGTTTACGAGCAGTACTTC. V and J are TRBV5-6 and TRBJ2-7; a weak D match, TRBD2 (5 bases). V lost 4 bases to trimming and J lost 4 bases, with 15 bases between them. The length of the CDR3 is 14 residues. Looked up from germline, CDR1 is SGHDT and CDR2 is YYEEEE.